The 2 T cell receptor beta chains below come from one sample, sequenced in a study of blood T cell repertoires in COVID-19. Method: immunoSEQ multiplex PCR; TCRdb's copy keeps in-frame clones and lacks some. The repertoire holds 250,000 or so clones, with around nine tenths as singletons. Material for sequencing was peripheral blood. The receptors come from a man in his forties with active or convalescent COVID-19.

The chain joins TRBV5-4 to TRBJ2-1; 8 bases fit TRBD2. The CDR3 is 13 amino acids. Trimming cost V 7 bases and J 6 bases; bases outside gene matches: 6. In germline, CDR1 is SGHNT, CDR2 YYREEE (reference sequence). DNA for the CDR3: TGTGCCAGCGGGGCGGGAGGACGCAATGAGCAGTTCTTC. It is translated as CASGAGGRNEQFF.

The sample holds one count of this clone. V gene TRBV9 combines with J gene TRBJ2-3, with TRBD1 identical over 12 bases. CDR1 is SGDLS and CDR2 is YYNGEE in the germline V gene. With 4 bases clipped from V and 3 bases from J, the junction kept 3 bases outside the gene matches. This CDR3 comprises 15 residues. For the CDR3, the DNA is TGTGCCAGCAGCAGGGACAGGGGGCGGACAGATACGCAGTATTTT. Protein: CASSRDRGRTDTQYF.